Sequencing of this T cell receptor (beta chain) was carried out in a study of T cell repertoires in cytomegalovirus infection. Findings and limits, study-wide: Dominant in the ex vivo response were TCR beta clonotypes restricted by HLA-C and specific for CMV.

The CDR3 loop spans 14 amino acids. Germline CDR1 is DFQATT and CDR2 is SNEGSKA (reference sequence). After removal of 7 bases from V and 4 bases from J, the junction contained 13 bases not matched to a gene. In TCRdb, the reads were re-called with MiXCR into one record per CDR3 protein. The data contain 700,000 to 900,000 distinct CDR3 sequences, about 27% of them seen just once; the ten biggest clones take up under 15%. A note on this clonotype: Its antigen is as yet unknown.

The clonotype was recovered from a human donor in good health (CMV status not recorded). Some clones in this sample may be carry-over from other donors' samples. The sample here was cultured CD8+ T cells from PBMCs, taken from culture after CMV antigen stimulation. The chain employs TRBV20-1 and TRBJ2-7; 7 nucleotides match TRBD1. The CDR3: CSVLGTAVGYEQYF. The CDR3 DNA is TGCAGTGTTTTAGGGACAGCTGTCGGGTACGAGCAGTACTTC.